This T cell receptor beta chain was retrieved from a study of siplizumab effects on memory and regulatory T cells. As for this clone: Its cognate antigen is unknown.

Assay used: immunoSEQ multiplex PCR; TCRdb lists only in-frame clones, some missing. The sample carries more than 95,000 clones, 90% to 95% recorded once. Notes on the study in general: Treg-derived clones made up an average of roughly 66% of mappable alloreactive CD4+ clones with siplizumab and 26.9% in controls.

The V and J ends lost 3 bases and 1 base respectively, with 16 bases between them. Germline V lookup: CDR1 MGHRA, CDR2 YSYEKL. The CDR3 length is 16 residues. The source of this sequence is a human donor in good health. The chain joins TRBV4-1 to TRBJ2-7; perhaps TRBD1 as D (6 bases). Input material: non-Treg CD4+ T cells sorted from blood. Here the CDR3 DNA reads TGCGCCAGCAGCCAGCGCCTCATCGACAGGTCCTACGAGCAGTACTTC. Residues: CASSQRLIDRSYEQYF.